These 24 T cell receptor beta chains were sequenced from one sample in a study of cytomegalovirus exposure and HLA in healthy donors. 13 Jbeta primers and 60 Vbeta primers were used for the PCR. Profiled with immunoSEQ multiplex PCR; TCRdb holds only in-frame clones, not every one. The sample gives about 120,000 clones, 80% of which show up once; 8% to 9% is in the top ten. The sample consisted of PBMCs. These receptors all come from a female donor in good health and CMV-seropositive.

This clone occurred once. The chain links TRBV5-1 to TRBJ2-1; no definite D call. CDR1 SGHRS and CDR2 YFSETQ come from the germline V gene. Deletions cut 0 bases from V and 0 bases from J, with 10 bases between. This CDR3 is 16 amino acids long. CDR3 nucleotides: TGCGCCAGCAGCTTGGAGCCCGGTAGCTCCTACAATGAGCAGTTCTTC. Protein: CASSLEPGSSYNEQFF.

DNA of the CDR3: TGCGCCAGCAGCCAAGGGCTCCCTGGAAACACCATATATTTT. Its translation: CASSQGLPGNTIYF. The chain recombines TRBV4-3 with TRBJ1-3; D gene unclear. There are 14 residues in the CDR3. Looked up from germline, CDR1 is LGHNA and CDR2 is YSLEER. V lost 1 base and J 2 bases, leaving 6 bases between the germline ends.

The chain combines TRBV5-1 with TRBJ1-2; D possibly corresponds to TRBD1 (6 bases). V was trimmed by 8 bases and J by 6 bases, leaving 20 bases between them. The CDR3 has 14 amino acids. Germline V gene lookup returns CDR1 SGHRS and CDR2 YFSETQ. The CDR3 DNA sequence: TGCGCCAGACCAATTCAGGCGACAGGAAATGGCTACACCTTC. Its protein is CARPIQATGNGYTF.

The rearrangement uses TRBV2 and TRBJ1-5; TRBD1 matches 10 bases. The CDR3 length is 15 residues. The germline V gene encodes CDR1 SNHLY and CDR2 FYNNEI. The junction had 9 bases not matched to a gene; V was cut back by 6 bases and J by 7 bases. The CDR3 nucleotides read TGTGCCAGCAGAAGCCAGGGACAGGGGAGCCAGCCCCAGCATTTT. This sequence encodes CASRSQGQGSQPQHF. Complete variable domain (other parts from reference TRBV2 and TRBJ1-5): EPEVTQTPSHQVTQMGQEVILRCVPISNHLYFYWYRQILGQKVEFLVSFYNNEISEKSEIFDDQFSVERPDGSNFTLKIRSTKLEDSAMYFCASRSQGQGSQPQHFGDGTRLSIL.

The V call is TRBV7-7, the J call TRBJ2-2, with D maybe TRBD1 (5 bases). Germline V gene sequence: CDR1 SSHAT, CDR2 FNYEAQ (reference sequence). The CDR3 has 14 amino acids. V was clipped by 6 bases and J by 7 bases, with 15 bases between them. CDR3 in amino acids: CASRLSGRNGELFF. The CDR3 bases are TGTGCCAGCAGGTTGTCAGGGCGGAACGGGGAGCTGTTTTTT. The full variable domain, with the rest looked up from reference TRBV7-7 and TRBJ2-2, is GAGVSQSPRYKVTKRGQDVTLRCDPISSHATLYWYQQALGQGPEFLTYFNYEAQPDKSGLPSDRFSAERPEGSISTLTIQRTEQRDSAMYRCASRLSGRNGELFFGEGSRLTVL.

The gene calls are TRBV30 and TRBJ1-3; D possibly corresponds to TRBD1 (6 bases). Looked up from germline, CDR1 is GTSNPN and CDR2 is SVGIG (reference sequence). V lost 1 base, J lost 2 bases, and 9 bases lay in between. The CDR3 contains 14 residues. CDR3 sequence reads: CAWSGGGPGNTIYF. The DNA of the CDR3 is TGTGCCTGGAGTGGGGGGGGCCCTGGAAACACCATATATTTT.

This rearrangement joins TRBV10-3 to TRBJ2-7; D uncertain. V was clipped by 0 bases and J by 0 bases, with 9 bases between them. This CDR3 has 15 amino acids. Germline loops: CDR1 ENHRY, CDR2 SYGVKD. CDR3 in DNA: TGTGCCATCAGTGAGTCGCCCGCGAGCTCCTACGAGCAGTACTTC. Its translation: CAISESPASSYEQYF.

The V call is TRBV4-1, the J call TRBJ1-2; TRBD1 aligns across 7 bases. This CDR3 is 16 amino acids long. Trimming at V came to 3 bases and at J to 4 bases, leaving 11 bases not matched to a gene. Germline values: CDR1 MGHRA, CDR2 YSYEKL. The CDR3 sequence is CASSHNRGTDFYGYTF. CDR3 DNA: TGCGCCAGCAGCCATAATAGAGGGACAGATTTCTATGGCTACACCTTC.

The J gene is TRBJ1-2, the V gene TRBV9; no clear D. The CDR3 loop spans 16 amino acids. Germline values: CDR1 SGDLS, CDR2 YYNGEE. With 0 bases removed from V and 3 bases from J, the gap between germline ends came to 15 bases. CDR3 loop: CASSVGPLMRDYGYTF. The CDR3 region has the DNA TGTGCCAGCAGCGTAGGGCCACTTATGAGGGACTATGGCTACACCTTC.

This clone was found once. The chain uses TRBV30 and TRBJ1-2; D unresolved. Germline CDR1 is GTSNPN and CDR2 is SVGIG (reference sequence). CDR3 length: 12 residues. Trimming took 1 base from V and 4 from J, leaving 7 bases between them. The DNA for the CDR3 is TGTGCCTGGAGTGCCGCCAGCTATGGCTACACCTTC. Translating it yields CAWSAASYGYTF.

The chain combines TRBV29-1 with TRBJ1-1; 8 positions match TRBD1. V shed 3 bases, J shed 7 bases, and the junction held 7 bases outside the gene matches. This CDR3 comprises 13 residues. Germline V gene lookup returns CDR1 SQVTM and CDR2 ANQGSEA. The CDR3 reads CSVDPGGGGEAFF. The CDR3 DNA follows: TGCAGCGTTGACCCAGGGGGCGGGGGTGAAGCTTTCTTT. Full variable domain (rest looked up from reference TRBV29-1 and TRBJ1-1): SAVISQKPSRDICQRGTSLTIQCQVDSQVTMMFWYRQQPGQSLTLIATANQGSEATYESGFVIDKFPISRPNLTFSTLTVSNMSPEDSSIYLCSVDPGGGGEAFFGQGTRLTVV.

The rearrangement links TRBV28 to TRBJ2-7, with D perhaps matching TRBD2 (5 bases). This CDR3 comprises 12 residues. Germline-derived CDR1 and CDR2 are MDHEN and SYDVKM. Trimming took off 6 bases at V and 3 bases at J, with 9 bases between the two ends. CDR3 in amino acids: CASRRVHYEQYF. The CDR3 DNA follows: TGTGCCAGCAGGAGGGTCCACTACGAGCAGTACTTC.

The chain uses TRBV6-5 and TRBJ1-2; TRBD1 agrees at 7 bases. CDR1 is MNHEY and CDR2 is SVGAGI in the germline V gene. V shed 5 bases, J shed 4 bases, and the junction held 10 bases outside the gene matches. The CDR3 loop spans 15 amino acids. The CDR3 reads CASSLAGGGVYGYTF. CDR3 bases: TGTGCCAGCAGTCTGGCTGGAGGGGGCGTCTATGGCTACACCTTC.

The chain links TRBV12-5 to TRBJ1-1; 10 bases are shared with TRBD1. J lost 8 bases, V lost 5 bases, and 5 bases had no gene match. Per the germline V gene, CDR1 is LGHNT and CDR2 is FRNRAP. CDR3 length: 13 amino acids. The CDR3 loop reads CASGLQDRGEAFF. The DNA of the CDR3 is TGTGCTAGTGGTCTCCAGGACAGGGGGGAAGCTTTCTTT. Full variable domain (missing parts from reference TRBV12-5 and TRBJ1-1): DARVTQTPRHKVTEMGQEVTMRCQPILGHNTVFWYRQTMMQGLELLAYFRNRAPLDDSGMPKDRFSAEMPDATLATLKIQPSEPRDSAVYFCASGLQDRGEAFFGQGTRLTVV.

The sample holds one count of this clone. The V and J genes are TRBV9 and TRBJ2-2; D possibly corresponds to TRBD1 (5 bases). The germline CDR1 and CDR2 sequences are SGDLS and YYNGEE. There are 16 residues in the CDR3. Trimming removed 0 bases at V and 5 bases at J, with 14 bases between. The CDR3 reads CASSVEAGHETGELFF. DNA for the CDR3: TGTGCCAGCAGCGTAGAGGCAGGGCATGAAACCGGGGAGCTGTTTTTT.

This clone has more than one count but fewer than ten. CDR3 protein: CASTSRPNYGYTF. The CDR3 coding sequence is TGTGCCAGTACTAGCAGACCTAACTATGGCTACACCTTC. This rearrangement joins TRBV7-9 to TRBJ1-2; no firm D call. Germline lookup yields CDR1 SEHNR and CDR2 FQNEAQ (reference sequence). Deletions cut 9 bases from V and 0 bases from J, with 11 bases between. The CDR3 has 13 residues. The entire variable domain, with the rest obtained from reference TRBV7-9 and TRBJ1-2, is as follows: DTGVSQNPRHKITKRGQNVTFRCDPISEHNRLYWYRQTLGQGPEFLTYFQNEAQLEKSRLLSDRFSAERPKGSFSTLEIQRTEQGDSAMYLCASTSRPNYGYTFGSGTRLTVV.

The chain uses TRBV11-2 and TRBJ2-4; the D gene is possibly TRBD1 (5 bases). The CDR3 consists of 14 residues. V was shortened by 0 bases and J by 6 bases, with 9 bases between the two germline ends. The germline CDR1 and CDR2 sequences are SGHAT and FQNNGV. The CDR3 DNA follows: TGTGCCAGCAGCTTAGACAGGGTGATAAACATTCAGTACTTC. Protein product: CASSLDRVINIQYF. The full variable domain, its missing parts supplied by reference TRBV11-2 and TRBJ2-4, is EAGVAQSPRYKIIEKRQSVAFWCNPISGHATLYWYQQILGQGPKLLIQFQNNGVVDDSQLPKDRFSAERLKGVDSTLKIQPAKLEDSAVYLCASSLDRVINIQYFGAGTRLSVL.

The gene calls are TRBV19 and TRBJ1-5; TRBD1 aligns across 9 bases. Germline V lookup: CDR1 LNHDA, CDR2 SQIVND (reference sequence). The CDR3 is made up of 15 amino acids. The V gene end was trimmed by 5 bases and the J gene end by 3 bases; junction bases not matched to a gene: 5. CDR3 residues: CASSHGTGNNQPQHF. The CDR3 region has the DNA TGTGCCAGTAGTCACGGGACAGGGAACAATCAGCCCCAGCATTTT. Complete variable domain (other parts from reference TRBV19 and TRBJ1-5): DGGITQSPKYLFRKEGQNVTLSCEQNLNHDAMYWYRQDPGQGLRLIYYSQIVNDFQKGDIAEGYSVSREKKESFPLTVTSAQKNPTAFYLCASSHGTGNNQPQHFGDGTRLSIL.

J is TRBJ1-5 and V is TRBV6-1; D gene unclear. Germline values: CDR1 MNHNS, CDR2 SASEGT. This CDR3 spans 13 amino acids. Trimming removed 2 bases from V and 4 bases from J, with 6 bases in between. Written as DNA, the CDR3 is TGTGCCAGCAGTGAACCGGGAAATCAGCCCCAGCATTTT. Its protein is CASSEPGNQPQHF.

This chain joins TRBV19 and TRBJ2-3; 7 nucleotides agree with TRBD1. Germline CDR1 LNHDA, CDR2 SQIVND (reference sequence). The CDR3 spans 15 residues. The trim removed 5 bases at V and 0 bases at J, leaving 5 bases unmatched. The CDR3 loop is CASSSPDRSTDTQYF. In DNA, the CDR3 is TGTGCCAGTAGTTCTCCGGACAGGAGCACAGATACGCAGTATTTT.

This chain connects TRBV19 to TRBJ2-2; D gene unclear. Germline CDR1 and CDR2: LNHDA and SQIVND (reference sequence). Trimming removed 10 bases from V and 4 bases from J, with 10 bases in between. The CDR3 is 12 residues long. The CDR3 loop reads CATSLGTGELFF. The CDR3 DNA sequence: TGTGCCACCTCCCTAGGCACCGGGGAGCTGTTTTTT.

The CDR3 loop reads CASSLAGAAYNEQFF. In DNA, the CDR3 is TGTGCCAGCAGTTTAGCGGGGGCCGCCTACAATGAGCAGTTCTTC. The V call is TRBV6-1, the J call TRBJ2-1, with 9 nucleotides matching TRBD2. The germline CDR1 and CDR2 sequences are MNHNS and SASEGT. After removal of 5 bases from V and 2 bases from J, the junction contained 4 bases not matched to a gene. CDR3 length: 15 amino acids.

V and J are TRBV5-6 and TRBJ1-2; TRBD1 agrees at 8 bases. Germline V gives CDR1 SGHDT, CDR2 YYEEEE. V was pared by 3 bases and J by 8 bases, with 6 bases of the junction left unmatched. The CDR3 is 13 residues long. The CDR3 reads CASSSQGAQGYTF. Written as DNA, the CDR3 is TGTGCCAGCAGCTCTCAGGGGGCGCAAGGCTACACCTTC.

The chain joins TRBV5-4 to TRBJ2-5; possible D gene TRBD2, 6 bases. Germline CDR1 reads SGHNT; CDR2 reads YYREEE (reference sequence). The CDR3 has 15 residues. Trimming shortened V by 0 bases and J by 7 bases, and 16 bases separated the two germline ends. The CDR3 sequence: CASSLGLADGGTQYF. CDR3 in DNA: TGTGCCAGCAGCTTGGGACTTGCGGACGGGGGGACCCAGTACTTC.